This T cell receptor (beta chain) was recorded in a study of shared clonotypes between healthy human individuals. Findings of the study overall: When naive CD4 clonotypes were compared across a few donors, about 4.8% were shared.

Profiled with immunoSEQ multiplex PCR; TCRdb holds only in-frame clones, not every one. The sample carries millions of clones, about 95% recorded once. A note on this clone: The antigen is unknown.

The sample taken for sequencing was naive CD4+ T cells sorted from blood. Subset reported: CD45RA+ positively selected. The origin of this receptor is a man younger than 35 in good health.

The CDR3 region is CALETGSSYNSPLHF. The CDR3 DNA reads as TGTGCCCTGGAGACGGGTAGCTCCTATAATTCACCCCTCCACTTT. V gene TRBV30 combines with J gene TRBJ1-6, with unresolved D. V lost 8 bases, J lost 0 bases, and 14 bases lay in between. The length of the CDR3 is 15 residues. CDR1 and CDR2 from the germline V gene are GTSNPN and SVGIG (reference sequence).